This T cell receptor (beta chain) was profiled in a study of regulatory T cells in long-lasting Graves disease. Study-wide results and limits: Newly diagnosed Graves' patients exceeded persistent ones in TCR diversity. Having few samples may have compromised the accuracy.

This clonotype was detected ten times or more. As yet, its antigen is unknown. With iRepertoire HTBI primers and Arm-PCR of CDR3 regions, TCR beta libraries were built. Each CDR3 protein is one row after TCRdb ran MiXCR on the multiplex PCR reads. There are over 200,000 distinct CDR3 sequences in the sample; around 17% occur only once, and 22% lies in the top ten. Specified time point: newly diagnosed GD, antithyroid drugs for less than 3 months. The authors made the TCR library using RNA they extracted from PBMCs. The clonotype originates from a female donor with Graves disease. The input for sequencing was peripheral blood mononuclear cells (PBMCs), taken at new diagnosis, from a patient treated with antithyroid drugs.

The CDR3 is CASDSQNTEAFF. CDR3 sequence (DNA): TGTGCCAGCGACAGTCAGAACACTGAAGCTTTCTTT. The chain is built from TRBV28 and TRBJ1-1, with D perhaps matching TRBD1 (5 bases). V shed 8 bases and J shed 1 base, with 8 bases lying between them. The CDR3 length is 12 residues. The germline gives CDR1 MDHEN, CDR2 SYDVKM.